The 11 T cell receptor beta chains below all came from one sample that was sequenced in a study of shared clonotypes between healthy human individuals (dated by TCRdb to the early 2020s). CD8 naive samples consisted of CD45RO-negative cells that were positively selected for CCR7, yielding a CD45RA+CCR7+ population without TemRA cells. The library was produced with the immunoSEQ multiplex PCR assay. Entries here come from immuneACCESS through TCRdb and include only in-frame sequences with V and J called. Some clones fail to appear in such tables; in the studies checked, an unresolved V gene covers under half of the shortfall, and the cause of the remainder is unknown. The sample includes hundreds of thousands of clones, with approximately 96% observed a single time. The ten largest clones take up roughly 0.1% of the sample. The material sequenced was naive CD8+ T cells sorted from blood. The cell subset or site tag for this specimen amounts to: CD45RA+CCR7+. Every receptor here comes from a woman aged 25 to 39 in good health.

The J gene is TRBJ2-5, the V gene TRBV7-9; 12 bases are shared with TRBD2. TRBJ2-7 matches the DNA end more closely, so the J call is doubtful. The CDR3 has 19 residues. CDR1 SEHNR and CDR2 FQNEAQ come from the germline V gene (reference sequence). The CDR3 nucleotides are TGTGCCAGCAGTCCGAGACTAGCGGGAGAAGGTGGGAGCTCCTACGAGCAGTACTTC. Translated, it gives CASSPRLAGEGGSSYEQYF.

This chain connects TRBV6-5 to TRBJ1-1; 8 bases agree with TRBD1. This CDR3 region has 13 residues. The germline V gene has CDR1 MNHEY and CDR2 SVGAGI. With 2 bases clipped from V and 13 bases from J, the junction kept 9 bases outside the gene matches. This CDR3 reads CASSYGQGQELFF. CDR3 coding DNA: TGTGCCAGCAGTTACGGACAGGGCCAGGAGCTTTTCTTT.

In DNA form, the CDR3 reads TGTGCCAGCAGCCCGGATGATAATTCACCCCTCCACTTT. Protein product: CASSPDDNSPLHF. The chain recombines TRBV9 with TRBJ1-6; no definite D call. V gave up 4 bases and J gave up 5 bases, with 7 bases separating them. Germline CDR1 is SGDLS and CDR2 is YYNGEE. This CDR3 contains 13 residues. Filled out from reference TRBV9 and TRBJ1-6, the complete variable domain reads DSGVTQTPKHLITATGQRVTLRCSPRSGDLSVYWYQQSLDQGLQFLIQYYNGEERAKGNILERFSAQQFPDLHSELNLSSLELGDSALYFCASSPDDNSPLHFGNGTRLTVT.

This chain links TRBV15 with TRBJ2-7, with 7 positions matching TRBD1. This CDR3 has 16 amino acids. With V trimmed by 0 bases and J by 0 bases, 5 bases remained unmatched. CDR1 is LNHNV, CDR2 YYDKDF, per germline (reference sequence). The CDR3 DNA reads as TGTGCCACCAGCAGAGATAAGGGGGCGAGCTCCTACGAGCAGTACTTC. Its translation: CATSRDKGASSYEQYF.

DNA of the CDR3: TGTGCCACCCAGCTTTTTGGGGCCAACGTCCTGACTTTC. Protein sequence: CATQLFGANVLTF. J is TRBJ2-6 and V is TRBV5-4; no clear D. Deletions cut 9 bases from V and 3 bases from J, with 10 bases between. This CDR3 region has 13 residues. Germline values: CDR1 SGHNT, CDR2 YYREEE (reference sequence). The entire variable domain, with the rest obtained from reference TRBV5-4 and TRBJ2-6, is as follows: ETGVTQSPTHLIKTRGQQVTLRCSSQSGHNTVSWYQQALGQGPQFIFQYYREEENGRGNFPPRFSGLQFPNYSSELNVNALELDDSALYLCATQLFGANVLTFGAGSRLTVL.

Details on this clone: Other DNA sequences of this sample code for an identical CDR3. This chain links TRBV10-2 with TRBJ2-7; unclear D gene. This CDR3 has 12 amino acids. The germline V gene has CDR1 WSHSY and CDR2 SAAADI. V lost 3 bases to trimming and J lost 1 base, with 4 bases between them. The CDR3 loop reads CASSEGSYEQYF. In DNA form, the CDR3 reads TGCGCCAGCAGTGAAGGATCCTACGAGCAGTACTTC.

The chain uses TRBV2 and TRBJ2-6, with TRBD2 identical over 10 bases. The CDR3 is 17 amino acids. V was clipped by 8 bases and J by 3 bases; unmatched bases: 10. The germline CDR1 and CDR2 sequences are SNHLY and FYNNEI. This chain's CDR3 is CASSETSGWSGANVLTF. CDR3 nucleotide sequence: TGTGCCAGCTCCGAGACTAGCGGGTGGAGTGGGGCCAACGTCCTGACTTTC.

The V and J genes are TRBV28 and TRBJ2-1; possibly TRBD2 for D (5 bases). The V end was cut by 3 bases, the J end by 3 bases, with 15 bases between. The CDR3 loop spans 16 amino acids. From germline, CDR1 is MDHEN and CDR2 SYDVKM. In nucleotides, the CDR3 is TGTGCCAGCAGTTTTGAAGCTAGCAACCTCTACAATGAGCAGTTCTTC. Translating gives CASSFEASNLYNEQFF.

The chain couples TRBV10-1 to TRBJ2-7, with 11 nucleotides matching TRBD2. The germline V gene has CDR1 WNHNN and CDR2 SYGVQD (reference sequence). V shed 3 bases, J shed 3 bases, and the junction held 1 base outside the gene matches. The CDR3 spans 14 residues. The CDR3 sequence is CASSDGTSGYEQYF. In DNA, the CDR3 is TGCGCCAGCAGTGACGGGACTAGCGGCTACGAGCAGTACTTC.

The rearrangement joins TRBV7-8 to TRBJ2-1, with TRBD2 matching over 8 bases. Germline-derived CDR1 and CDR2 are SGHVS and FQNEAQ. This CDR3 region has 18 residues. V lost 5 bases, J lost 3 bases, and 15 bases stayed unmatched. Here the CDR3 reads CASSPNTGSGSLYNEQFF. As DNA, the CDR3 is TGTGCCAGCAGCCCAAACACGGGGAGCGGGAGTCTCTACAATGAGCAGTTCTTC.

This chain joins TRBV25-1 and TRBJ1-1; 8 bases fit TRBD1. This CDR3 has 18 residues. Germline V gene sequence: CDR1 MGHDK, CDR2 SYGVNS. Germline trimming cut 5 bases from V and 3 bases from J; bases unmatched to any gene: 17. CDR3 sequence (DNA): TGTGCCAGCAGTCTCAAAGGGAAACAGGGGGGAGGAGACACTGAAGCTTTCTTT. The encoded protein is CASSLKGKQGGGDTEAFF.